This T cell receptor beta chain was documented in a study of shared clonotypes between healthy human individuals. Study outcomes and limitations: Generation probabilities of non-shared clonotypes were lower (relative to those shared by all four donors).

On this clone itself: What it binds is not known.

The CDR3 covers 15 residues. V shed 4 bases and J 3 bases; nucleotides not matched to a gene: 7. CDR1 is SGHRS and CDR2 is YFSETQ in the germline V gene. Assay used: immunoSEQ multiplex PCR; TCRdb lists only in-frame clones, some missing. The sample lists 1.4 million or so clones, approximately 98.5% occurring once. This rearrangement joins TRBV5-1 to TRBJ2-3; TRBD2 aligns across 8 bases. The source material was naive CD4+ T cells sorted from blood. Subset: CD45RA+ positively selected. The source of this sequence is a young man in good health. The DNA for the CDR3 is TGCGCCAGCAGCATTAGCGGGGCTTGGACAGATACGCAGTATTTT. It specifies CASSISGAWTDTQYF.